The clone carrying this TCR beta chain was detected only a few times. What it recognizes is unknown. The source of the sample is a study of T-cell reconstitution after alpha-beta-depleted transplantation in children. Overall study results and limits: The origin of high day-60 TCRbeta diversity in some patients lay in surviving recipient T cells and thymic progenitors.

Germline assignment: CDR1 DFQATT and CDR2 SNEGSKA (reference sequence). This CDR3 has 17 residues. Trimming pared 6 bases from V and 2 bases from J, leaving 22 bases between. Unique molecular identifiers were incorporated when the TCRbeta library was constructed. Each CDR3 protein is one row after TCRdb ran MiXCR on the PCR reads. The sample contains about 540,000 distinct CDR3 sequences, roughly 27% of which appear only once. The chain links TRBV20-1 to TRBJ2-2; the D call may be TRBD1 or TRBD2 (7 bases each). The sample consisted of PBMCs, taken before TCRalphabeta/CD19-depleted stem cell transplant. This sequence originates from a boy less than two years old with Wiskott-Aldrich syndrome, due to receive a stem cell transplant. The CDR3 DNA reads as TGCAGTGCCAGGGGGGCCGGGACTAACTTAAACACCGGGGAGCTGTTTTTT. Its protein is CSARGAGTNLNTGELFF.